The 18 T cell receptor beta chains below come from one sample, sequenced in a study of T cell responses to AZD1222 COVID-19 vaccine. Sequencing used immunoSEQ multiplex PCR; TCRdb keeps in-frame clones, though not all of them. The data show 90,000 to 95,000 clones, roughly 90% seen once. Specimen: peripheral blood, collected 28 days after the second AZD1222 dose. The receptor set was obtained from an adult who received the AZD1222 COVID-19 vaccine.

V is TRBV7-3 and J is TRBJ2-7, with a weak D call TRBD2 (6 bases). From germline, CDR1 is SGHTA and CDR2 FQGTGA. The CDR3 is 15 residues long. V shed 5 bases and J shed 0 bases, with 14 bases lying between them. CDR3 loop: CASSVSGGSSYEQYF. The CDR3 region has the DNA TGTGCCAGCAGCGTCAGCGGAGGGAGCTCCTACGAGCAGTACTTC.

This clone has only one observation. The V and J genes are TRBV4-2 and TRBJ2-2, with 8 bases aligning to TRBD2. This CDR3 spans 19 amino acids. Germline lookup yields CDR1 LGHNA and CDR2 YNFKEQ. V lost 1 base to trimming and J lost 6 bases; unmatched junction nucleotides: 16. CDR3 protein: CASSQALRASGRSAGELFF. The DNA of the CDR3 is TGTGCCAGCAGCCAAGCCCTCCGAGCAAGCGGGAGATCGGCCGGGGAGCTGTTTTTT.

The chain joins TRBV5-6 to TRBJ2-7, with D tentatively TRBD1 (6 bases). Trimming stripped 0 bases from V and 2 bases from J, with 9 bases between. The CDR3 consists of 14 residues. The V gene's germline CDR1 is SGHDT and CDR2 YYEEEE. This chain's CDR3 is CASSLARDTYEQYF. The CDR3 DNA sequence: TGTGCCAGCAGCTTGGCCCGGGACACCTACGAGCAGTACTTC.

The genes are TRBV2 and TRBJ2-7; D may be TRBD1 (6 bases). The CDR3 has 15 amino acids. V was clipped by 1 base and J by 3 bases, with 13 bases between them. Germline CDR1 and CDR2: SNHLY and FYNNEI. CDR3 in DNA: TGTGCCAGCAGTGAAGAGACAGGACCGTACTACGAGCAGTACTTC. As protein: CASSEETGPYYEQYF.

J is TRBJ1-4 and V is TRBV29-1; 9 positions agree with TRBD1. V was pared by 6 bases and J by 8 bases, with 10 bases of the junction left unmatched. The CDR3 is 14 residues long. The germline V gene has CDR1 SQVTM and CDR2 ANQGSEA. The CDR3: CSVSPTGGEEKLFF. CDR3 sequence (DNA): TGCAGCGTCTCCCCGACAGGGGGGGAGGAAAAACTGTTTTTT. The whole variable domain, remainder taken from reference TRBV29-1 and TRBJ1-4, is SAVISQKPSRDICQRGTSLTIQCQVDSQVTMMFWYRQQPGQSLTLIATANQGSEATYESGFVIDKFPISRPNLTFSTLTVSNMSPEDSSIYLCSVSPTGGEEKLFFGSGTQLSVL.

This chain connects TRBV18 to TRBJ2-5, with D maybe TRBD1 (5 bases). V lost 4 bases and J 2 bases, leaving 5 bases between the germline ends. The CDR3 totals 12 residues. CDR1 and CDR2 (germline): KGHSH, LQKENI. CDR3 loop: CASSQGQETQYF. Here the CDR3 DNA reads TGTGCCAGCTCACAGGGGCAAGAGACCCAGTACTTC.

CDR3: CAIRETQGANQPQHF. The CDR3 region has the DNA TGTGCCATCAGGGAAACGCAGGGAGCAAATCAGCCCCAGCATTTT. The rearrangement uses TRBV10-3 and TRBJ1-5; possible D gene TRBD1, 5 bases. The CDR3 extends over 15 amino acids. The ends were cut back, 6 bases at V and 4 bases at J, with 16 bases in the middle. Germline V gives CDR1 ENHRY, CDR2 SYGVKD.

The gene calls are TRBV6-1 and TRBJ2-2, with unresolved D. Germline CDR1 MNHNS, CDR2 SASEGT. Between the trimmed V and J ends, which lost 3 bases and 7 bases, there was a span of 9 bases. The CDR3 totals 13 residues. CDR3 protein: CASSEWKGGELFF. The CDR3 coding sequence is TGTGCCAGCAGTGAGTGGAAAGGCGGGGAGCTGTTTTTT.

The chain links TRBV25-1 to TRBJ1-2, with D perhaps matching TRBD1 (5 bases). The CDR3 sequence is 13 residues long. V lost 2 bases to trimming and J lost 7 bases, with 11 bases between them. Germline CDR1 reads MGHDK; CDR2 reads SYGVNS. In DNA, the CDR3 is TGTGCCAGCAGTGAACAGGGAAGGGTTGGCTACACCTTC. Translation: CASSEQGRVGYTF.

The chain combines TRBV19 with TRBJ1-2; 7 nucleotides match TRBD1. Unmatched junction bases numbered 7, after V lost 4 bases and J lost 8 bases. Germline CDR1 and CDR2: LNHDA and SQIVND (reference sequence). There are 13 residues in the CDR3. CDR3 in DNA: TGTGCCAGTAGTACAACACGGACAGGCGGCTACACCTTC. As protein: CASSTTRTGGYTF.

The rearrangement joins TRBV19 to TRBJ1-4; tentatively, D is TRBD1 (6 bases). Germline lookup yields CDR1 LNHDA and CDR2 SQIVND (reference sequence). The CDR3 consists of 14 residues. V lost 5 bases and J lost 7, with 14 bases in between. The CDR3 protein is CASSQGQRGEKLFF. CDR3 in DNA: TGTGCCAGTAGTCAGGGGCAGCGGGGTGAAAAACTGTTTTTT. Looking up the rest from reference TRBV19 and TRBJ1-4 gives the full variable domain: DGGITQSPKYLFRKEGQNVTLSCEQNLNHDAMYWYRQDPGQGLRLIYYSQIVNDFQKGDIAEGYSVSREKKESFPLTVTSAQKNPTAFYLCASSQGQRGEKLFFGSGTQLSVL.

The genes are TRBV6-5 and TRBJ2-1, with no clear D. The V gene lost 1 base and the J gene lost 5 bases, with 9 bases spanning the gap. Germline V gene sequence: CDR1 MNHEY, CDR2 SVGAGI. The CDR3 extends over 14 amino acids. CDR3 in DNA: TGTGCCAGCAGTTACTACAACAAAGACAATGAGCAGTTCTTC. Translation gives CASSYYNKDNEQFF.

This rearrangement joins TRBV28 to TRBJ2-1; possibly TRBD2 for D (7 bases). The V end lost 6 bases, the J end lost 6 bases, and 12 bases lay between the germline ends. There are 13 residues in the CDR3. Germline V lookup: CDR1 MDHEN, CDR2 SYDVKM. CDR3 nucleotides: TGTGCCAGCAGGGGGGGGCCGGCCAATGAGCAGTTCTTC. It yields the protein CASRGGPANEQFF.

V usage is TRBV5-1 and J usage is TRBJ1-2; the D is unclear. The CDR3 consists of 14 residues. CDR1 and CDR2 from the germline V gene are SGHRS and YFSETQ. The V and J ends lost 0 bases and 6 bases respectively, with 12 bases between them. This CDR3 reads CASSLGVRQNGYTF. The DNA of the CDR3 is TGCGCCAGCAGCTTGGGGGTTCGTCAGAATGGCTACACCTTC.

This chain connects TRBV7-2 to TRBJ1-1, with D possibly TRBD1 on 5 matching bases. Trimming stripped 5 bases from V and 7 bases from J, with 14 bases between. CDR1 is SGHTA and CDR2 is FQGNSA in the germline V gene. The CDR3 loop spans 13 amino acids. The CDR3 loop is CASSLSSGGEAFF. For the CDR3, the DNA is TGTGCCAGCAGCCTATCGTCCGGGGGTGAAGCTTTCTTT.

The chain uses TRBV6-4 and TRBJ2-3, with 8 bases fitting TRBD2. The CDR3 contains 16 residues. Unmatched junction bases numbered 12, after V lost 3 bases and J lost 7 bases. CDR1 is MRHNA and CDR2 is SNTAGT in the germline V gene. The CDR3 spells CASSELASGGGYTQYF. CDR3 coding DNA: TGTGCCAGCAGTGAATTGGCCAGCGGGGGAGGGTATACGCAGTATTTT.

Written as DNA, the CDR3 is TGTGCCAGCATTTGGGCGGCGGGAGGACGGGCCAATGAGCAGTTCTTC. Amino acid sequence: CASIWAAGGRANEQFF. The chain combines TRBV28 with TRBJ2-1, with 8 bases matching TRBD2. The germline CDR1 and CDR2 sequences are MDHEN and SYDVKM. The CDR3 spans 16 residues. V lost 7 bases and J lost 6; bases outside the gene matches: 14.

The CDR3 DNA reads TGTGCCTGGAGTAACAGCGAAAAACTGTTTTTT. Protein product: CAWSNSEKLFF. The V gene is TRBV30, the J gene TRBJ1-4; no reliable D call. Between the trimmed V and J ends, which lost 2 bases and 8 bases, there was a span of 6 bases. The CDR3 covers 11 residues. Looked up from germline, CDR1 is GTSNPN and CDR2 is SVGIG (reference sequence).